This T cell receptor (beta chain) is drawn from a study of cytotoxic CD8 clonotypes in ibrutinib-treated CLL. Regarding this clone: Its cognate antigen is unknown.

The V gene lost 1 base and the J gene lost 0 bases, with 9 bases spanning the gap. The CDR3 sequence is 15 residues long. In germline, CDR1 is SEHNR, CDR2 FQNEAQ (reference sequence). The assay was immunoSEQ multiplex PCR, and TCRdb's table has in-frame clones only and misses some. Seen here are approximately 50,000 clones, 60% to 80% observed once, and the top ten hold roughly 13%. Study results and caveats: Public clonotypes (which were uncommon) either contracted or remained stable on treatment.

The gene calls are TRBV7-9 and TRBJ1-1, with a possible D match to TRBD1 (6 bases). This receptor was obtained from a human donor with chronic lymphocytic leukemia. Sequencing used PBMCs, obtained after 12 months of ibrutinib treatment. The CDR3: CASSLGGPMNTEAFF. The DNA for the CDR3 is TGTGCCAGCAGCTTAGGGGGGCCGATGAACACTGAAGCTTTCTTT. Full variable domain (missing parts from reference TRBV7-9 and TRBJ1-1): DTGVSQNPRHKITKRGQNVTFRCDPISEHNRLYWYRQTLGQGPEFLTYFQNEAQLEKSRLLSDRFSAERPKGSFSTLEIQRTEQGDSAMYLCASSLGGPMNTEAFFGQGTRLTVV.